This passage covers 13 T cell receptor beta chains from one sample sequenced in a study of response to subunit inactivated influenza vaccine. TCRdb ran MiXCR on the RT-PCR reads and lists one entry per CDR3 protein. The table lists 650,000 or so distinct CDR3 sequences, 13% to 15% of them singletons. The sequenced sample was PBMCs from blood, obtained 14 days before vaccination. These receptors were taken from a man aged 50-59 years who received an inactivated influenza vaccine.

This clonotype appeared a few times. The chain recombines TRBV12-3 or TRBV12-4 with TRBJ2-7; D uncertain. CDR3 size: 11 residues. Trimming shortened V by 5 bases and J by 5 bases, and 7 bases separated the two germline ends. In DNA, the CDR3 is TGTGCCAGCAGTAGGGTCCACGAGCAGTACTTC. It is translated as CASSRVHEQYF.

This clonotype was observed a few times. The chain links TRBV15 to TRBJ1-5; possibly TRBD1 for D (5 bases). Germline values: CDR1 LNHNV, CDR2 YYDKDF (reference sequence). The CDR3 totals 15 residues. The V end lost 5 bases, the J end lost 0 bases, and 11 bases lay between the germline ends. Written as DNA, the CDR3 is TGTGCCACCAGCCTCGGACAATATAGCAATCAGCCCCAGCATTTT. Amino acid sequence: CATSLGQYSNQPQHF.

The table lists this clonotype with many counts. The rearrangement links TRBV6-6 to TRBJ1-1; tentatively, D is TRBD1 (6 bases). This CDR3 comprises 13 residues. V was shortened by 7 bases and J by 4 bases, with 13 bases between the two germline ends. Germline V gene lookup returns CDR1 MNHNY and CDR2 SVGAGI (reference sequence). Written as DNA, the CDR3 is TGTGCCAGCAACAGGGTGTGGACCACTGAAGCTTTCTTT. This sequence encodes CASNRVWTTEAFF.

The V call is TRBV20-1, the J call TRBJ2-5; D not resolved. The germline CDR1 and CDR2 sequences are DFQATT and SNEGSKA (reference sequence). CDR3 length: 12 amino acids. Here the CDR3 DNA reads TGCAGCCAACGGAGAAGGCAAGAGACCCAGTACTTC. It is translated as CSQRRRQETQYF.

CDR3 sequence: CAISPTSGRNEQYF. The CDR3 coding sequence is TGTGCCATCAGTCCGACTAGCGGGAGAAACGAGCAGTACTTC. The chain employs TRBV10-3 and TRBJ2-7, with TRBD2 matching 12 bases. V trimming: 5 bases; J trimming: 5 bases; junction bases outside the gene matches: 4. The CDR3 has 14 residues. Germline V gene data show CDR1 as ENHRY and CDR2 as SYGVKD.

To note about this clonotype: With only one base between it and a far larger clone, this is likely a read error. The chain recombines TRBV7-3 with TRBJ2-3, with 10 bases matching TRBD2. Germline V lookup: CDR1 SGHTA, CDR2 FQGTGA. V dropped 5 bases and J dropped 5; count of bases not matched to a gene: 7. The CDR3 loop spans 15 amino acids. The CDR3, as DNA: TGTGCCAGCAGCCCCTTAGCGGGGGGCATAGATACGCAGTATTTT. It specifies CASSPLAGGIDTQYF.

This clonotype was counted at least ten times. The rearrangement links TRBV28 to TRBJ1-6, with D uncertain. Germline-derived CDR1 and CDR2 are MDHEN and SYDVKM. The CDR3 contains 16 residues. The V gene lost 7 bases and the J gene lost 7 bases, with 20 bases spanning the gap. The CDR3 region has the DNA TGTGCCAGCACCGGCCGGGCGGACCTTGGGAATTCACCCCTCCACTTT. Its protein is CASTGRADLGNSPLHF.

V is TRBV9 and J is TRBJ2-4; perhaps TRBD2 as D (6 bases). The CDR3 contains 15 residues. CDR1 is SGDLS, CDR2 YYNGEE, per germline. The ends were cut back, 3 bases at V and 6 bases at J, with 16 bases in the middle. CDR3 in amino acids: CASSALGDGGNIQYF. CDR3 DNA sequence: TGTGCCAGCAGCGCGCTCGGGGACGGGGGAAACATTCAGTACTTC.

The rearrangement uses TRBV28 and TRBJ2-5; 7 bases match TRBD1. The CDR3 covers 12 residues. CDR1 and CDR2 (germline): MDHEN, SYDVKM. Unmatched junction bases numbered 4, after V lost 5 bases and J lost 7 bases. The CDR3 coding sequence is TGTGCCAGCAGTCGGGACAGCCGGACCCAGTACTTC. Translated, it gives CASSRDSRTQYF.

The chain recombines TRBV7-2 with TRBJ1-1; 9 nucleotides align to TRBD1. CDR1 is SGHTA and CDR2 is FQGNSA in the germline V gene. The trim removed 5 bases at V and 6 bases at J, leaving 7 bases unmatched. This CDR3 is built from 14 residues. CDR3 nucleotides: TGTGCCAGCAGCCATGGACAGGGGATTTCTGAAGCTTTCTTT. It translates to CASSHGQGISEAFF.

This clonotype was found a few times. This chain connects TRBV5-6 to TRBJ1-5, with TRBD1 identical over 7 bases. CDR3 length: 17 residues. The germline V gene has CDR1 SGHDT and CDR2 YYEEEE. With 2 bases clipped from V and 0 bases from J, the junction kept 8 bases outside the gene matches. The CDR3 DNA is TGTGCCAGCAGCTTACCGAGGACAGGCAATAGCAATCAGCCCCAGCATTTT. It yields the protein CASSLPRTGNSNQPQHF.

This clonotype has more than one count but fewer than ten. The CDR3 DNA reads TGTGCCAGCAGTTCGCGGGGGCCCCGGGAGACCCAGTACTTC. Translation: CASSSRGPRETQYF. This chain joins TRBV12-3 or TRBV12-4 and TRBJ2-5; perhaps TRBD2 as D (7 bases). V lost 4 bases and J 5 bases, leaving 14 bases between the germline ends. The CDR3 covers 14 residues.

The sample holds a few counts of this clonotype. The chain uses TRBV7-9 and TRBJ1-2; 10 positions agree with TRBD1. This CDR3 has 14 residues. CDR1 and CDR2 (germline): SEHNR, FQNEAQ (reference sequence). V lost 5 bases to trimming and J lost 7 bases; unmatched junction nucleotides: 7. CDR3 sequence (DNA): TGTGCCAGCAGCGTCGGGACAGGGGAGTCTGGCTACACCTTC. It is translated as CASSVGTGESGYTF. Filled out from reference TRBV7-9 and TRBJ1-2, the complete variable domain reads DTGVSQNPRHKITKRGQNVTFRCDPISEHNRLYWYRQTLGQGPEFLTYFQNEAQLEKSRLLSDRFSAERPKGSFSTLEIQRTEQGDSAMYLCASSVGTGESGYTFGSGTRLTVV.